This T cell receptor (beta chain) was obtained from a study of cytomegalovirus exposure and HLA in healthy donors. Germline-derived CDR1 and CDR2 are MDHEN and SYDVKM. This CDR3 contains 10 residues. Trimming at V came to 5 bases and at J to 11 bases, leaving 3 bases not matched to a gene. Study-level results: The study listed 164 cytomegalovirus-associated TCR beta chains. A few of the chains that were CMV-associated were confirmed in vitro to be specific for CMV antigens.

The study ran its PCR with 60 Vbeta and 13 Jbeta primers. Assay: immunoSEQ multiplex PCR; the TCRdb copy retains only in-frame clones and omits some. The data contain about 110,000 clones, around 80% of them singletons. As for this clone: Antigen unknown.

V and J are TRBV28 and TRBJ2-7; 7 positions agree with TRBD1. Specimen: PBMCs. The TCR sequence derives from a woman in her sixties or seventies in good health and CMV-seropositive. Here the CDR3 reads CASSRGQEYF. In DNA, the CDR3 is TGTGCCAGCAGTCGCGGACAGGAGTACTTC.